This T cell receptor (beta chain) originates from a study of long-term antiretroviral therapy in people with HIV. Germline V gives CDR1 KGHSH, CDR2 LQKENI. V trimming: 5 bases; J trimming: 4 bases; junction bases outside the gene matches: 8. CDR3 length: 14 residues. This was the immunoSEQ v3.0 assay at survey level. Clones were read by immunoSEQ multiplex PCR, and TCRdb kept only the in-frame ones, dropping some. The sample lists over 14,000 clones; about 80% were seen once. The chain links TRBV18 to TRBJ2-7; 7 positions agree with TRBD1. This TCR was sampled from a man aged 40-55 years with HIV. The material was unsorted PBMCs, obtained 1.3 years before starting antiretroviral therapy. CDR3 protein: CASSSRQGEYEQYF. CDR3 nucleotides: TGTGCCAGCTCATCCAGACAGGGAGAGTACGAGCAGTACTTC.